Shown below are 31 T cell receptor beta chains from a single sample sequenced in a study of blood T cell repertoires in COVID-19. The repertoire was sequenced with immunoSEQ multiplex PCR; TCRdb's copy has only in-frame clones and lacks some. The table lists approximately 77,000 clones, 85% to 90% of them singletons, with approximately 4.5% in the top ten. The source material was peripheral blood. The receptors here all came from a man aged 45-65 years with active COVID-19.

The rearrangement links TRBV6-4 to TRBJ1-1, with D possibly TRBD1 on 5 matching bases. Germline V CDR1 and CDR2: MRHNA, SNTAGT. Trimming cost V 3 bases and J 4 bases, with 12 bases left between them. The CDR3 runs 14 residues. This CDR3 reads CASSEKGLVTEAFF. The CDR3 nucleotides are TGTGCCAGCAGTGAAAAGGGGCTGGTCACTGAAGCTTTCTTT.

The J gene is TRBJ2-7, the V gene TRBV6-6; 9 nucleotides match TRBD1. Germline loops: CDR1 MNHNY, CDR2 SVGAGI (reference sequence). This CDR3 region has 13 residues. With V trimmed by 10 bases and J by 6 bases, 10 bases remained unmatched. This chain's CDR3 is CATSGTGPREQYF. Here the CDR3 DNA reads TGTGCCACCTCCGGGACAGGGCCACGCGAGCAGTACTTC.

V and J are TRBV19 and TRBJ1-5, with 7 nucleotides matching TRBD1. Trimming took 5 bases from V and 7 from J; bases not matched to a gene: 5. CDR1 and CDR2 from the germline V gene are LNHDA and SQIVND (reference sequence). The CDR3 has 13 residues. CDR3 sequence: CASSHRGNQPQHF. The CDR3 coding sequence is TGTGCCAGTAGTCACAGGGGTAACCAGCCCCAGCATTTT.

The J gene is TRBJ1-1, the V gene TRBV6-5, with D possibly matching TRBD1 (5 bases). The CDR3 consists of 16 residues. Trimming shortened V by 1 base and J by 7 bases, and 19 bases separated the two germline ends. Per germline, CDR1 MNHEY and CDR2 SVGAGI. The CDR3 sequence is CASSYLRGTGLVEAFF. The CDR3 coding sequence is TGTGCCAGCAGTTACTTACGGGGGACGGGGCTTGTTGAAGCTTTCTTT.

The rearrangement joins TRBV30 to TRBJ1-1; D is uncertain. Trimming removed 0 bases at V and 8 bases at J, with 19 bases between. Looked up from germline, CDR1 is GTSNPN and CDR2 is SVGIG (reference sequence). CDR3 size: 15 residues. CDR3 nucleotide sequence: TGTGCCTGGAGTGTACTTCTACCGGGGTATGCCGAAGCTTTCTTT. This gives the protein CAWSVLLPGYAEAFF.

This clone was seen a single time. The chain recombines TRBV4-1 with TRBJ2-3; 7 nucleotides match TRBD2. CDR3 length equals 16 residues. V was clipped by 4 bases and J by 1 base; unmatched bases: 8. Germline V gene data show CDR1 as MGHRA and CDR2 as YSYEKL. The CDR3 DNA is TGCGCCAGCAGCCTCGAAGCGGGGCTGGGCACAGATACGCAGTATTTT. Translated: CASSLEAGLGTDTQYF.

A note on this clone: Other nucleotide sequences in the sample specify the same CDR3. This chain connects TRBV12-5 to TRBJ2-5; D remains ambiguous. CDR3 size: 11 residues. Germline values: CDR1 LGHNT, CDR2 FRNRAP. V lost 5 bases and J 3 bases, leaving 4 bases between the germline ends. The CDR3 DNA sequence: TGTGCTAGTGGTCCTGAAGAGACCCAGTACTTC. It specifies CASGPEETQYF.

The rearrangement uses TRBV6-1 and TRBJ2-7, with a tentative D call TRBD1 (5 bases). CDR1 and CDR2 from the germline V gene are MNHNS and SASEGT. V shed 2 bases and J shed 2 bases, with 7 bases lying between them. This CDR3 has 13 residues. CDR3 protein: CASSEKGAYEQYF. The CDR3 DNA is TGTGCCAGCAGTGAAAAAGGGGCCTACGAGCAGTACTTC.

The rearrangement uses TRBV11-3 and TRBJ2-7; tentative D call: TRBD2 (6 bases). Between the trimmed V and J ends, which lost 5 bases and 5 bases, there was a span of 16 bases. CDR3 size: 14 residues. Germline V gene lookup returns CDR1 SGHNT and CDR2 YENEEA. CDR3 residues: CASSNLRGSDEQYF. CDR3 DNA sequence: TGTGCCAGCAGCAACCTTCGGGGGTCGGACGAGCAGTACTTC.

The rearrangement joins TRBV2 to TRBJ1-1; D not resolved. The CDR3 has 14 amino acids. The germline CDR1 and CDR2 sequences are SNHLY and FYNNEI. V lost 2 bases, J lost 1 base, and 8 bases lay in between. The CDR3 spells CASSESLGNTEAFF. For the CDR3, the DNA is TGTGCCAGCAGTGAATCCCTAGGGAACACTGAAGCTTTCTTT.

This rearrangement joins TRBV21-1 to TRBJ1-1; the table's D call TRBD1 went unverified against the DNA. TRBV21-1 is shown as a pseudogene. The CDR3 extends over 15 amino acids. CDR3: CASSEWTGVYTEAFF. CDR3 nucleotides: TGTGCCAGCAGCGAATGGACAGGGGTATATACTGAAGCTTTCTTT.

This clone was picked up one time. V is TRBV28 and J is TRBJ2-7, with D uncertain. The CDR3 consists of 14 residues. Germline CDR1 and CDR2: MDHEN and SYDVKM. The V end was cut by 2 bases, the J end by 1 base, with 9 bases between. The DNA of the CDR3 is TGTGCCAGCAGTTTAATTGGCGGTTCCTACGAGCAGTACTTC. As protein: CASSLIGGSYEQYF. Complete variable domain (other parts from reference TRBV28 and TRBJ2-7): DVKVTQSSRYLVKRTGEKVFLECVQDMDHENMFWYRQDPGLGLRLIYFSYDVKMKEKGDIPEGYSVSREKKERFSLILESASTNQTSMYLCASSLIGGSYEQYFGPGTRLTVT.

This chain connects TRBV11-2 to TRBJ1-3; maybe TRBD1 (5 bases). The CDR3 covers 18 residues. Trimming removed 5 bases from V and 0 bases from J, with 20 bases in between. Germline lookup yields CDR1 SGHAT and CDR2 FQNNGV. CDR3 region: CASSLTQGALPSGNTIYF. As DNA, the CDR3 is TGTGCCAGCAGCCTCACCCAGGGCGCCCTTCCCTCTGGAAACACCATATATTTT.

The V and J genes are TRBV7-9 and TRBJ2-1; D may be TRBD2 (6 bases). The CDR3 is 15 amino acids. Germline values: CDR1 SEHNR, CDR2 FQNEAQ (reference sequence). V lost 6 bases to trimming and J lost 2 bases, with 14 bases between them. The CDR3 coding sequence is TGTGCCAGCAGTCAATTTGGGGGGACCTACAATGAGCAGTTCTTC. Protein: CASSQFGGTYNEQFF.

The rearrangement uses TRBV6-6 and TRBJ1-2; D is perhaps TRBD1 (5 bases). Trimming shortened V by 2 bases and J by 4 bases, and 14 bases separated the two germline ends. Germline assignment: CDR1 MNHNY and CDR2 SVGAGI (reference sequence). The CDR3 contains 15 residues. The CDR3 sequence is CASSYLQTATYGYTF. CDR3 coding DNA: TGTGCCAGCAGTTACCTCCAGACAGCGACCTATGGCTACACCTTC.

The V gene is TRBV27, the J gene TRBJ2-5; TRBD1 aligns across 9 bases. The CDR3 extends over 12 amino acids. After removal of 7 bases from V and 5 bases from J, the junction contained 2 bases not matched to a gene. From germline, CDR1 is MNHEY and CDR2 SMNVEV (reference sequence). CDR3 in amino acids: CASTTGGETQYF. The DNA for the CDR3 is TGTGCCAGCACGACAGGGGGGGAGACCCAGTACTTC.

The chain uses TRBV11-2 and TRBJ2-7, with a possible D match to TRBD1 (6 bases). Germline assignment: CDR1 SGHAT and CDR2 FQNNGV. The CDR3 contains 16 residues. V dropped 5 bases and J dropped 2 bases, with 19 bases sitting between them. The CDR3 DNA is TGTGCCAGCAGCCCAACCATCAGGGGCGCTACCTACGAGCAGTACTTC. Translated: CASSPTIRGATYEQYF.

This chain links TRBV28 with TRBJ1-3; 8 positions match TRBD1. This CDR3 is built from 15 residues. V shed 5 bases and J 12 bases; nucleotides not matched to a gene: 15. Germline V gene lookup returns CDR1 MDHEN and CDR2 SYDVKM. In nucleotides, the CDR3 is TGTGCCAGCAGTCCTCCAGGCAGGGGGCGACCCGGCATATATTTT. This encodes CASSPPGRGRPGIYF.

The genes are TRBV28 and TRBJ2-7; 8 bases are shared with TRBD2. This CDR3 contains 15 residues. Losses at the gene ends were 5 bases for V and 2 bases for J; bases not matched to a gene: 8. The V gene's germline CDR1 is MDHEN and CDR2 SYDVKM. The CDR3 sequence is CASSPQRGLTYEQYF. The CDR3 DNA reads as TGTGCCAGCAGTCCTCAGCGGGGGCTAACCTACGAGCAGTACTTC.

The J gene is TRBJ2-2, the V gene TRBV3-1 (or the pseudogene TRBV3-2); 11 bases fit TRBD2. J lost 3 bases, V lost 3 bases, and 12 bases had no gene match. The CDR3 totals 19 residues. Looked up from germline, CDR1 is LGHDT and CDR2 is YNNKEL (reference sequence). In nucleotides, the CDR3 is TGTGCCAGCAGCCATCATGCTAGCGGGAGGAGGGCCGACACCGGGGAGCTGTTTTTT. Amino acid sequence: CASSHHASGRRADTGELFF.

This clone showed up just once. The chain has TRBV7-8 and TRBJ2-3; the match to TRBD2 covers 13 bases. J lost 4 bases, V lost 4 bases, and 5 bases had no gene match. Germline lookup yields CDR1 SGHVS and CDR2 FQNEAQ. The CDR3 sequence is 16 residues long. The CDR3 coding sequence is TGTGCCAGCAGCTCAGGACTAGCGGGAGTTGCAGATACGCAGTATTTT. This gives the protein CASSSGLAGVADTQYF.

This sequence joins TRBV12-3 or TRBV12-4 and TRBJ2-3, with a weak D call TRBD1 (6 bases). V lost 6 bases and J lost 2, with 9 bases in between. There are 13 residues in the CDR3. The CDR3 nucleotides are TGTGCCAGCAGATGGACAGACACAGATACGCAGTATTTT. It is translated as CASRWTDTDTQYF.

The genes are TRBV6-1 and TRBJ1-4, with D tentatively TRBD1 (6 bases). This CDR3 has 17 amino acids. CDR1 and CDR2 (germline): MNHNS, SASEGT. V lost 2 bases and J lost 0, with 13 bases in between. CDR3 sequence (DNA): TGTGCCAGCAGTGAAATGGGGGGGACAACAACTAATGAAAAACTGTTTTTT. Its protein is CASSEMGGTTTNEKLFF.

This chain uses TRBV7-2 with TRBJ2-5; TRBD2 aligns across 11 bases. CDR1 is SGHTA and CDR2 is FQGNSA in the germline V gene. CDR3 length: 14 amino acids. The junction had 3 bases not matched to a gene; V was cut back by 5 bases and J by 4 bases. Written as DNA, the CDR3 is TGTGCCAGCAGCCCAGGACTAGCGGGAGAGACCCAGTACTTC. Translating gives CASSPGLAGETQYF.

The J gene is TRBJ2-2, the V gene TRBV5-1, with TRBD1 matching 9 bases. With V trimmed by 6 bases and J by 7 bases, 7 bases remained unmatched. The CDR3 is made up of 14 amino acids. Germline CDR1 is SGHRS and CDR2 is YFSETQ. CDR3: CASKSGQGGGELFF. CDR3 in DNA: TGCGCCAGCAAGTCGGGACAGGGTGGCGGGGAGCTGTTTTTT.

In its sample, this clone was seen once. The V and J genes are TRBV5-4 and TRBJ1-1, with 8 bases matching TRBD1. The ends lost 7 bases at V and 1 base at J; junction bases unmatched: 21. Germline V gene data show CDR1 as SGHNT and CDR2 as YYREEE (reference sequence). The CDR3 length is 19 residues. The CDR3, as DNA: TGTGCCAGCGGGAGTTTGGTCCAGGGGGCGGTTTTTGCGAACACTGAAGCTTTCTTT. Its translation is CASGSLVQGAVFANTEAFF.

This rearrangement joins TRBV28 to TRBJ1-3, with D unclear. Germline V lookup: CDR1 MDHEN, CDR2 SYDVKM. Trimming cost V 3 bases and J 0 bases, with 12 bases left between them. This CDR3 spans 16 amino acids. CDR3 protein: CASSLVRRSSGNTIYF. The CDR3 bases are TGTGCCAGCAGTTTGGTCCGTCGGAGCTCTGGAAACACCATATATTTT. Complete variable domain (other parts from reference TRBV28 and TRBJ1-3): DVKVTQSSRYLVKRTGEKVFLECVQDMDHENMFWYRQDPGLGLRLIYFSYDVKMKEKGDIPEGYSVSREKKERFSLILESASTNQTSMYLCASSLVRRSSGNTIYFGEGSWLTVV.

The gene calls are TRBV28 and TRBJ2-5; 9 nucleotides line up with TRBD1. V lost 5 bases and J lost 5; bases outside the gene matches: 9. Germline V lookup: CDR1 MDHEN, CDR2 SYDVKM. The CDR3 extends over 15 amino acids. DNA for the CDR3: TGTGCCAGCAGTCCTTCGGGACAGGGAACGGAGACCCAGTACTTC. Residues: CASSPSGQGTETQYF.

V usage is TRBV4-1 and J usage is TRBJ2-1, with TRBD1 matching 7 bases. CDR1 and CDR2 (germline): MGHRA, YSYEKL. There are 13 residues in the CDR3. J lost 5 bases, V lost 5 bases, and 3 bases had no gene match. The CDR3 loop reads CASSGGQHNEQFF. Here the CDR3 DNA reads TGCGCCAGCAGCGGGGGACAGCACAATGAGCAGTTCTTC.

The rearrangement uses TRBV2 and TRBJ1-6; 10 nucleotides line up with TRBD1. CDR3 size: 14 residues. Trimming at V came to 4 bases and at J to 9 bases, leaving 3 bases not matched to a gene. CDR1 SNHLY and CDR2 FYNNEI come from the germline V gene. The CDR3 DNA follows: TGTGCCAGCAGTGCGGGACAGGGGTTTTCACCCCTCCACTTT. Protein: CASSAGQGFSPLHF.

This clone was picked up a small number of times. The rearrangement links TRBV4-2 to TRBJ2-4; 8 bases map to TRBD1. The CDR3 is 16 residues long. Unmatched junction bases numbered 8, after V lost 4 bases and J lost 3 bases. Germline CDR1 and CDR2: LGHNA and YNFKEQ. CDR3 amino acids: CASSPTGDMGKNIQYF. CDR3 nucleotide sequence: TGTGCCAGCAGCCCGACAGGGGATATGGGCAAAAACATTCAGTACTTC.